This T cell receptor beta chain was observed in a study of T cell responses to AZD1222 COVID-19 vaccine. Overall study results and limits: The study reported that nearly half of spike-specific TCRs target unmutated variant regions.

Concerning this clone itself: The antigen is not known.

The data were produced by immunoSEQ multiplex PCR, yet TCRdb's version contains in-frame clones alone and is incomplete. The table lists about 82,000 clones, approximately 83% of them singletons, with about 12% in the top ten. J gave up 5 bases and V 1 base, and 12 bases lay outside the gene matches. Germline CDR1 reads PRHDT; CDR2 reads FYEKMQ (reference sequence). The CDR3 extends over 18 amino acids. The chain recombines TRBV13 with TRBJ2-1; the match to TRBD2 covers 9 bases. This receptor was obtained from an adult who received the AZD1222 COVID-19 vaccine. The sample here was peripheral blood, taken 28 days after the second AZD1222 dose. DNA of the CDR3: TGTGCCAGCAGCTTAGTATTTTCCGGCGGGGGGGAGAACAATGAGCAGTTCTTC. It yields the protein CASSLVFSGGGENNEQFF. Using reference TRBV13 and TRBJ2-1 for the parts outside the CDR3, the full variable domain is AAGVIQSPRHLIKEKRETATLKCYPIPRHDTVYWYQQGPGQDPQFLISFYEKMQSDKGSIPDRFSAQQFSDYHSELNMSSLELGDSALYFCASSLVFSGGGENNEQFFGPGTRLTVL.